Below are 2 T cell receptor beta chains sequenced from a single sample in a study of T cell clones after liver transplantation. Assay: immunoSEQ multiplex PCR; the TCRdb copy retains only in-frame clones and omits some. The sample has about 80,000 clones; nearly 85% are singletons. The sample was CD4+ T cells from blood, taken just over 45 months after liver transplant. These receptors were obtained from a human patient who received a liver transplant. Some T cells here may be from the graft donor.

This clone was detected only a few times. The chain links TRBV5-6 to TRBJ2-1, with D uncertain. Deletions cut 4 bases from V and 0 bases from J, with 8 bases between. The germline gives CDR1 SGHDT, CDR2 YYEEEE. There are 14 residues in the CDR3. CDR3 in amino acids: CASSRLSSYNEQFF. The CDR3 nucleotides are TGTGCCAGCAGCCGACTGAGCTCCTACAATGAGCAGTTCTTC. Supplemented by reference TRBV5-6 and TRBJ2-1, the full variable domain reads DAGVTQSPTHLIKTRGQQVTLRCSPKSGHDTVSWYQQALGQGPQFIFQYYEEEERQRGNFPDRFSGHQFPNYSSELNVNALLLGDSALYLCASSRLSSYNEQFFGPGTRLTVL.

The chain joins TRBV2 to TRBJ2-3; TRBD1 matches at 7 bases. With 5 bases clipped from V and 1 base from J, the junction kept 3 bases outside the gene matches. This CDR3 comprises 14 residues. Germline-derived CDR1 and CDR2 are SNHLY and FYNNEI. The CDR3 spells CASSNRGGTDTQYF. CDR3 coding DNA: TGTGCCAGCAGTAACAGGGGCGGCACAGATACGCAGTATTTT.